These T cell receptor beta chains were read from a single sample in a study of T-cell memory formation after mild COVID-19. TCRdb analysed the 5' RACE reads with MiXCR anew, one entry per CDR3 protein. Among about 55,000 distinct CDR3 sequences listed, 8% to 9.5% were seen once. Sequencing input: PBMCs or a T cell subset sorted from them (not recorded which). These receptors all come from a young man who had mild COVID-19 (a few samples of this study predate the infection). Cell type and time point are not known. CDR3s include the opening cysteine and the closing phenylalanine or tryptophan. Fields, in order: J gene, clone size, D gene, V gene, CDR3 protein, CDR3 DNA. The D gene is left open where the match is weak. Rows give clone size only sometimes, using once, few, many, or a class for an expanded clone.

TRBJ1-1 | - | TRBD1 | TRBV12-5 | CASGPRGGEAFF | TGTGCTAGTGGTCCCAGGGGGGGAGAAGCTTTCTTT
TRBJ1-2 | many | - | TRBV29-1 | CSAWTDNYGYTF | TGCAGCGCATGGACCGACAACTATGGCTACACCTTC
TRBJ2-5 | few | - | TRBV6-2/TRBV6-3 | CASSYPFGLLEETQYF | TGTGCCAGCAGTTACCCTTTCGGCCTCTTGGAGGAGACCCAGTACTTC
TRBJ2-5 | few | TRBD2 | TRBV20-1 | CSARDRLAGVETQYF | TGCAGTGCTAGGGATCGGCTAGCGGGGGTGGAGACCCAGTACTTC
TRBJ2-2 | many | TRBD2 | TRBV11-2 | CASWGGLALTGELFF | TGTGCCAGCTGGGGGGGACTAGCGCTCACCGGGGAGCTGTTTTTT
TRBJ2-3 | many | - | TRBV20-1 | CSATPSGPTDTQYF | TGCAGTGCTACCCCCAGCGGGCCCACAGATACGCAGTATTTT
TRBJ2-2 | many | - | TRBV20-1 | CSASNYVDGELFF | TGCAGTGCTAGTAACTATGTCGACGGGGAGCTGTTTTTT
TRBJ1-5 | few | - | TRBV27 | CASSSRTEINSNQPQHF | TGTGCCAGCAGTTCACGGACGGAGATCAATAGCAATCAGCCCCAGCATTTT
TRBJ2-7 | - | TRBD2 | TRBV9 | CASSVDSGGLSYEQYF | TGTGCCAGCAGCGTAGATAGCGGGGGGCTCTCCTACGAGCAGTACTTC
TRBJ1-1 | many | - | TRBV7-8 | CASSLYQHAEAFF | TGTGCCAGCAGCCTTTACCAGCACGCTGAAGCTTTCTTT
TRBJ1-1 | few | TRBD1 | TRBV7-2 | CASSLASTGGAEAFF | TGTGCCAGCAGCTTAGCGTCCACAGGGGGTGCTGAAGCTTTCTTT
TRBJ2-1 | few | - | TRBV28 | CASSLRRDRQFF | TGTGCCAGCAGTCTCCGGAGGGACCGGCAGTTCTTC
TRBJ1-2 | - | - | TRBV27 | CASSGGGPYGYTF | TGTGCCAGCAGCGGGGGGGGCCCCTATGGCTACACCTTC
TRBJ1-1 | - | - | TRBV7-7 | CASSETPNTEAFF | TGTGCTAGCAGCGAGACACCGAACACTGAAGCTTTCTTT
TRBJ2-3 | few | - | TRBV12-5 | CASGFQAADTQYF | TGTGCTAGTGGTTTCCAGGCCGCGGATACGCAGTATTTT
TRBJ1-4 | few | - | TRBV11-2 | CASSSSRGEEKLFF | TGTGCCAGCAGCTCATCTAGGGGCGAGGAAAAACTGTTTTTT
TRBJ2-1 | many | - | TRBV7-6 | CASSLDPGGLSEQFF | TGTGCCAGCAGCTTAGACCCTGGGGGCCTAAGTGAGCAGTTCTTC
TRBJ1-3 | few | - | TRBV12-3/TRBV12-4 | CASSLQGQDTIYF | TGTGCCAGCAGTTTGCAGGGCCAGGACACCATATATTTT
TRBJ2-1 | many | TRBD2 | TRBV27 | CASSFRLAGHNEQFF | TGTGCCAGCAGTTTTCGACTAGCGGGGCACAATGAGCAGTTCTTC
TRBJ2-1 | few | TRBD2 | TRBV5-5 | CASSFRLAGFSNEQFF | TGTGCCAGCAGCTTCCGACTAGCGGGGTTCTCCAATGAGCAGTTCTTC
TRBJ1-1 | once | - | TRBV6-2/TRBV6-3 | CASSRTGYTEAFF | TGTGCCAGCAGTAGAACAGGGTACACTGAAGCTTTCTTT
TRBJ2-3 | many | - | TRBV27 | CASSLLVEGTQYF | TGTGCCAGCAGTTTACTGGTCGAAGGTACGCAGTATTTT
TRBJ2-3 | many | - | TRBV11-2 | CASSLEWSTDTQYF | TGTGCCAGCAGCTTAGAATGGAGCACAGATACGCAGTATTTT
TRBJ1-2 | - | - | TRBV7-2 | CASSLDSLYYGYTF | TGTGCCAGCAGCTTAGACAGTTTGTACTATGGCTACACCTTC
TRBJ1-5 | few | - | TRBV7-2 | CASSRDMMQPQHF | TGTGCCAGCAGCCGGGATATGATGCAGCCCCAGCATTTT
TRBJ1-5 | - | - | TRBV7-8 | CATSRAGRNQPQHF | TGTGCCACTTCCCGGGCAGGGCGCAATCAGCCCCAGCATTTT
TRBJ2-3 | few | - | TRBV27 | CASSEERLSTDTQYF | TGTGCCAGCAGTGAGGAAAGACTCAGCACAGATACGCAGTATTTT
TRBJ1-1 | few | - | TRBV7-8 | CASSSRTALMNTEAFF | TGTGCCAGCAGCTCCAGGACAGCCCTAATGAACACTGAAGCTTTCTTT
TRBJ2-6 | few | - | TRBV2 | CANTRGSGANVLTF | TGTGCCAACACCCGGGGCTCTGGGGCCAACGTCCTGACTTTC
TRBJ2-2 | - | - | TRBV9 | CASSVRTDPPGELFF | TGTGCCAGCAGCGTAAGGACAGACCCACCGGGGGAGCTGTTTTTT
TRBJ1-2 | - | TRBD1 | TRBV9 | CASSVRGGSPYGYTF | TGTGCCAGCAGCGTCAGGGGGGGGAGCCCTTATGGCTACACCTTC
TRBJ1-5 | few | - | TRBV20-1 | CSAHAPGRGLTQPQHF | TGCAGTGCTCATGCGCCAGGGAGGGGCCTTACGCAGCCCCAGCATTTT
TRBJ2-3 | few | - | TRBV25-1 | CASSESPRGADTQYF | TGTGCCAGCAGTGAATCGCCGCGGGGTGCAGATACGCAGTATTTT
TRBJ2-3 | few | TRBD1 | TRBV24-1 | CATSDTGEGDTDTQYF | TGTGCCACCAGTGACACAGGGGAAGGCGACACAGATACGCAGTATTTT
TRBJ1-6 | few | - | TRBV20-1 | CSALHGGYNSPLHF | TGCAGTGCTCTCCACGGGGGGTATAATTCACCCCTCCACTTT
TRBJ2-3 | - | - | TRBV27 | CASSTGGRGRDTQYF | TGTGCCAGCAGCACCGGGGGCCGGGGCAGAGATACGCAGTATTTT
TRBJ1-2 | - | - | TRBV7-8 | CASSPDPNYGYTF | TGTGCCAGCAGCCCGGACCCCAACTATGGCTACACCTTC
TRBJ2-5 | - | TRBD1 | TRBV7-3 | CASSLQGAETQYF | TGTGCCAGCAGCCTACAGGGGGCAGAGACCCAGTACTTC
TRBJ1-2 | - | - | TRBV7-2 | CASSSRQSYGYTF | TGTGCCAGCAGCTCAAGACAGTCCTATGGCTACACCTTC
TRBJ2-2 | few | - | TRBV10-3 | CAISRGHGTGELFF | TGTGCCATCAGTCGAGGACACGGGACCGGGGAGCTGTTTTTT
TRBJ2-2 | few | TRBD2 | TRBV7-3 | CASRPGGNTGELFF | TGTGCCAGCAGACCGGGGGGGAACACCGGGGAGCTGTTTTTT
TRBJ1-2 | few | TRBD1 | TRBV7-2 | CASSLARDRGGYTF | TGTGCCAGCAGCTTAGCCCGGGACAGGGGAGGCTACACCTTC
TRBJ2-5 | few | - | TRBV7-2 | CASRMAGTLGETQYF | TGTGCCAGCAGGATGGCGGGGACTCTCGGTGAGACCCAGTACTTC
TRBJ1-6 | few | - | TRBV6-6 | CASSYSRESPLHF | TGTGCCAGCAGTTACTCCCGGGAATCACCCCTCCACTTT
TRBJ1-5 | - | - | TRBV7-9 | CASSFGTDQPQHF | TGTGCCAGCAGCTTTGGAACGGATCAGCCCCAGCATTTT
TRBJ2-7 | many | - | TRBV7-2 | CASTPPGSSYEQYF | TGTGCCAGCACCCCCCCAGGCAGCTCCTACGAGCAGTACTTC
TRBJ2-7 | - | TRBD2 | TRBV27 | CASKTGGTYEQYF | TGTGCCAGCAAGACGGGGGGGACCTACGAGCAGTACTTC
TRBJ2-5 | - | - | TRBV3-1 | CASSRPRAETQYF | TGTGCCAGCAGCCGCCCCAGGGCGGAGACCCAGTACTTC
TRBJ1-1 | - | - | TRBV28 | CASSFPGQNTEAFF | TGTGCCAGCAGTTTCCCGGGACAGAACACTGAAGCTTTCTTT
TRBJ1-4 | many | - | TRBV7-2 | CASSPRGGAGKLFF | TGTGCCAGCAGCCCTCGGGGGGGGGCCGGAAAACTGTTTTTT
TRBJ2-1 | few | - | TRBV20-1 | CSASVNRHNEQFF | TGCAGTGCTAGTGTCAACCGGCACAATGAGCAGTTCTTC
TRBJ2-1 | few | - | TRBV15 | CATSSLRGNEQFF | TGTGCCACCAGCAGTCTGCGGGGCAATGAGCAGTTCTTC
TRBJ2-3 | - | TRBD1 | TRBV7-2 | CASSRTGALTDTQYF | TGTGCCAGCAGTAGGACAGGGGCCCTCACAGATACGCAGTATTTT
TRBJ2-5 | - | TRBD1 | TRBV5-6 | CASSLPQGVGQETQYF | TGTGCCAGCAGCTTGCCACAGGGGGTAGGCCAAGAGACCCAGTACTTC
TRBJ2-1 | - | TRBD2 | TRBV10-2 | CASSDYPGLAGGAYNEQFF | TGCGCCAGCAGTGATTACCCGGGACTAGCGGGGGGGGCGTACAATGAGCAGTTCTTC
TRBJ2-4 | many | TRBD1 | TRBV12-3/TRBV12-4 | CASSLRQGGLAKNIQYF | TGTGCCAGCAGTTTAAGACAGGGCGGGTTGGCCAAAAACATTCAGTACTTC
TRBJ2-5 | once | TRBD2 | TRBV5-1 | CASSLGTSLGETQYF | TGCGCCAGCAGCTTGGGGACTAGCTTGGGAGAGACCCAGTACTTC